These 23 T cell receptor beta chains were all obtained from the same sample, sequenced in a study of blood T cell repertoires in COVID-19. Some clones are missing from TCRdb's copy, which holds only in-frame ones; the method was immunoSEQ multiplex PCR. The table lists fewer than 300,000 clones, approximately 90% of them singletons. Sequencing was carried out using peripheral blood. These receptors all stem from a man younger than 40 with acute or convalescent COVID-19.

This chain joins TRBV29-1 and TRBJ1-2; D gene uncertain. This CDR3 has 12 amino acids. V was shortened by 1 base and J by 5 bases, with 8 bases between the two germline ends. Germline-derived CDR1 and CDR2 are SQVTM and ANQGSEA. CDR3 protein: CSVEADFYGYTF. As DNA, the CDR3 is TGCAGCGTTGAAGCAGACTTTTATGGCTACACCTTC.

The chain recombines TRBV9 with TRBJ1-1, with D tentatively TRBD1 (5 bases). Germline lookup yields CDR1 SGDLS and CDR2 YYNGEE. The CDR3 is 12 amino acids. V was trimmed by 4 bases and J by 11 bases, leaving 15 bases between them. CDR3 DNA: TGTGCCAGCAGCCCCCTTGGGGGGGTCGCTTTCTTT. The encoded protein is CASSPLGGVAFF.

The gene calls are TRBV5-1 and TRBJ2-1; possible D gene TRBD1, 7 bases. The germline V gene has CDR1 SGHRS and CDR2 YFSETQ. This CDR3 contains 14 residues. Trimming removed 5 bases at V and 6 bases at J, with 15 bases between. The DNA for the CDR3 is TGCGCCAGCAGTAACCCCAGGGGGGTCAATGAGCAGTTCTTC. Amino acid sequence: CASSNPRGVNEQFF.

The chain has TRBV28 and TRBJ2-7; 9 nucleotides line up with TRBD1. This CDR3 is 17 amino acids long. CDR1 is MDHEN, CDR2 SYDVKM, per germline. The junction had 16 bases not matched to a gene; V was cut back by 5 bases and J by 5 bases. The CDR3 here is CASSLLTTGGYADEQYF. CDR3 nucleotides: TGTGCCAGCAGTCTCCTCACCACAGGGGGCTATGCGGACGAGCAGTACTTC.

The genes are TRBV6-5 and TRBJ1-5; 8 nucleotides agree with TRBD1. CDR3 length equals 15 residues. J was trimmed by 2 bases and V by 6 bases; bases with no gene match: 6. Germline V gene sequence: CDR1 MNHEY, CDR2 SVGAGI. The CDR3 region has the DNA TGTGCCAGCAGGGGGGGACAGGCCCGCAATCAGCCCCAGCATTTT. Protein: CASRGGQARNQPQHF.

The chain has TRBV7-2 and TRBJ1-3; 7 nucleotides match TRBD1. Germline V gives CDR1 SGHTA, CDR2 FQGNSA. V was clipped by 0 bases and J by 9 bases; unmatched bases: 8. This CDR3 is built from 15 residues. Written as DNA, the CDR3 is TGTGCCAGCAGCTTAGCCCCGACAGGGTCGGGCACCATATATTTT. Its translation: CASSLAPTGSGTIYF.

The chain uses TRBV11-2 and TRBJ1-6; the match to TRBD1 covers 7 bases. The CDR3 loop spans 15 amino acids. J was trimmed by 5 bases and V by 5 bases; bases with no gene match: 6. Germline CDR1 and CDR2: SGHAT and FQNNGV. The CDR3 nucleotides are TGTGCCAGCAGCCCGATGGACAGGAATAATTCACCCCTCCACTTT. Translation gives CASSPMDRNNSPLHF.

This clone was counted between two and nine times. The V and J genes are TRBV4-2 and TRBJ1-6; 7 positions agree with TRBD1. Per germline, CDR1 LGHNA and CDR2 YNFKEQ. This CDR3 comprises 16 residues. V shed 4 bases, J shed 7 bases, and the junction held 10 bases outside the gene matches. Here the CDR3 reads CASSLTRQGDNSPLHF. CDR3 nucleotides: TGTGCCAGCAGCCTAACCCGACAGGGCGACAATTCACCCCTCCACTTT.

The J gene is TRBJ1-2, the V gene TRBV6-5; D is unresolved. The CDR3 is 13 residues long. The V gene's germline CDR1 is MNHEY and CDR2 SVGAGI. V dropped 4 bases and J dropped 8 bases, with 14 bases sitting between them. CDR3 amino acids: CASSFSGNRGYTF. The CDR3 DNA is TGTGCCAGCAGTTTTTCGGGTAATCGAGGCTACACCTTC.

Here the CDR3 reads CASSSQAGVNTEAFF. The CDR3 DNA follows: TGCGCCAGCAGCTCGCAGGCAGGGGTGAACACTGAAGCTTTCTTT. This sequence joins TRBV5-1 and TRBJ1-1; D possibly corresponds to TRBD1 (6 bases). This CDR3 has 15 residues. Germline V gene sequence: CDR1 SGHRS, CDR2 YFSETQ. V was pared by 3 bases and J by 0 bases, with 12 bases between.

This rearrangement joins TRBV2 to TRBJ2-5; a weak D match, TRBD2 (7 bases). Trimming removed 1 base from V and 5 bases from J, with 14 bases in between. CDR3 size: 15 residues. CDR1 SNHLY and CDR2 FYNNEI come from the germline V gene. The CDR3: CASSEVAGAGETQYF. For the CDR3, the DNA is TGTGCCAGCAGTGAAGTGGCGGGGGCCGGGGAGACCCAGTACTTC.

The rearrangement uses TRBV5-1 and TRBJ1-5, with 10 bases fitting TRBD1. The J segment lost 7 bases and the V segment lost 4 bases, leaving 11 bases of the junction unmatched. Per germline, CDR1 SGHRS and CDR2 YFSETQ. The CDR3 sequence is 16 residues long. The CDR3 region is CASSRVPGQGLQPQHF. CDR3 DNA sequence: TGCGCCAGCAGCCGAGTGCCGGGACAGGGGCTACAGCCCCAGCATTTT. Complete variable domain (other parts from reference TRBV5-1 and TRBJ1-5): KAGVTQTPRYLIKTRGQQVTLSCSPISGHRSVSWYQQTPGQGLQFLFEYFSETQRNKGNFPGRFSGRQFSNSRSEMNVSTLELGDSALYLCASSRVPGQGLQPQHFGDGTRLSIL.

The V call is TRBV6-5, the J call TRBJ1-5; maybe TRBD1 (6 bases). The V end was cut by 5 bases, the J end by 7 bases, with 15 bases between. This CDR3 is 14 amino acids long. From germline, CDR1 is MNHEY and CDR2 SVGAGI. CDR3 nucleotides: TGTGCCAGCAGTCCCGAGACAGGTATACAGCCCCAGCATTTT. Translating gives CASSPETGIQPQHF.

The J gene is TRBJ1-2, the V gene TRBV19, with 7 bases fitting TRBD1. V trimming: 6 bases; J trimming: 0 bases; junction bases outside the gene matches: 13. CDR3 length: 17 residues. Germline CDR1 is LNHDA and CDR2 is SQIVND (reference sequence). As DNA, the CDR3 is TGTGCCAGTAGGAGGGCTACAGGGGCCCAAACTAACTATGGCTACACCTTC. The encoded protein is CASRRATGAQTNYGYTF. Full variable domain (rest looked up from reference TRBV19 and TRBJ1-2): DGGITQSPKYLFRKEGQNVTLSCEQNLNHDAMYWYRQDPGQGLRLIYYSQIVNDFQKGDIAEGYSVSREKKESFPLTVTSAQKNPTAFYLCASRRATGAQTNYGYTFGSGTRLTVV.

The chain has TRBV6-5 and TRBJ1-2; D is undetermined. The germline V gene encodes CDR1 MNHEY and CDR2 SVGAGI. V lost 0 bases, J lost 2 bases, and 10 bases lay in between. The CDR3 covers 15 residues. This chain's CDR3 is CASSYSRHSNYGYTF. As DNA, the CDR3 is TGTGCCAGCAGTTACTCCAGACACTCAAACTATGGCTACACCTTC.

The gene calls are TRBV2 and TRBJ1-4; possible D gene TRBD1, 6 bases. V was trimmed by 5 bases and J by 3 bases, leaving 10 bases between them. The CDR3 covers 14 residues. CDR1 is SNHLY and CDR2 is FYNNEI in the germline V gene. The CDR3 reads CASSHRAANEKLFF. The CDR3 DNA follows: TGTGCCAGCAGTCACAGGGCCGCTAATGAAAAACTGTTTTTT. The full variable domain, rest sourced from reference TRBV2 and TRBJ1-4, is EPEVTQTPSHQVTQMGQEVILRCVPISNHLYFYWYRQILGQKVEFLVSFYNNEISEKSEIFDDQFSVERPDGSNFTLKIRSTKLEDSAMYFCASSHRAANEKLFFGSGTQLSVL.

This chain links TRBV7-9 with TRBJ1-2; D is uncertain. Germline V gene sequence: CDR1 SEHNR, CDR2 FQNEAQ (reference sequence). Trimming took 0 bases from V and 8 from J, leaving 10 bases between them. This CDR3 has 13 amino acids. CDR3 region: CASSLARGKGYTF. The CDR3, as DNA: TGTGCCAGCAGCTTAGCGAGAGGGAAAGGCTACACCTTC.

The chain couples TRBV11-2 to TRBJ2-6; TRBD1 agrees at 9 bases. The CDR3 length is 19 residues. Germline CDR1 reads SGHAT; CDR2 reads FQNNGV. The V gene end was trimmed by 5 bases and the J gene end by 4 bases; junction bases not matched to a gene: 15. The CDR3 region has the DNA TGTGCCAGCAGCCATGGACAGGGGACGTCGGATTCCGGGGCCAACGTCCTGACTTTC. It translates to CASSHGQGTSDSGANVLTF.

This clone was counted a few times. The CDR3 sequence is CASSEPGQWRIAEAFF. Here the CDR3 DNA reads TGTGCCAGCAGTGAACCGGGACAGTGGAGGATCGCTGAAGCTTTCTTT. This chain uses TRBV25-1 with TRBJ1-1, with TRBD1 matching 7 bases. The length of the CDR3 is 16 residues. Germline values: CDR1 MGHDK, CDR2 SYGVNS. Trimming cost V 2 bases and J 6 bases; bases outside gene matches: 12.

V usage is TRBV6-1 and J usage is TRBJ1-3, with 9 bases fitting TRBD1. The junction had 4 bases not matched to a gene; V was cut back by 2 bases and J by 2 bases. Germline V gives CDR1 MNHNS, CDR2 SASEGT. The CDR3 contains 16 residues. The CDR3 sequence is CASSEPRQGAGNTIYF. The DNA of the CDR3 is TGTGCCAGCAGTGAACCGCGACAGGGGGCTGGAAACACCATATATTTT.

This clone has just a few counts. The CDR3 reads CASSGQVNYGYTF. The CDR3 DNA reads TGTGCCAGCAGCGGACAGGTGAACTATGGCTACACCTTC. The genes are TRBV7-9 and TRBJ1-2; 7 bases align to TRBD1. The CDR3 is 13 amino acids. The trim removed 5 bases at V and 2 bases at J, leaving 2 bases unmatched. The germline V gene has CDR1 SEHNR and CDR2 FQNEAQ (reference sequence).

The chain combines TRBV4-1 with TRBJ2-7; TRBD2 agrees at 12 bases. The J segment lost 4 bases and the V segment lost 8 bases, leaving 6 bases of the junction unmatched. Germline lookup yields CDR1 MGHRA and CDR2 YSYEKL. The CDR3 is made up of 14 amino acids. The CDR3 DNA reads TGCGCCAGCGCCCGACTAGCGGGAGTATACGAGCAGTACTTC. Its protein is CASARLAGVYEQYF.

The CDR3 loop is CASSLPTGGYEQYF. For the CDR3, the DNA is TGCGCCAGCAGCTTGCCGACAGGGGGCTACGAGCAGTACTTC. The chain uses TRBV5-1 and TRBJ2-7; 9 nucleotides agree with TRBD1. With 1 base clipped from V and 3 bases from J, the junction kept 2 bases outside the gene matches. Germline assignment: CDR1 SGHRS and CDR2 YFSETQ. The CDR3 runs to 14 residues.